These T cell receptor beta chains were read from a single sample in a study of post-analysis software for immune sequencing data. TCRdb fed the PCR reads into MiXCR, producing one record per CDR3 protein. The table lists roughly 150,000 distinct CDR3 sequences, 35% to 40% of them singletons. The material was blood, obtained after autologous hematopoietic stem cell transplantation. The receptors derive from a girl between 10 and 17 years old with multiple sclerosis. The CDR3 runs from the conserved cysteine through the conserved F or W. The D gene is left open where the match is weak. Clone size is stated in some rows and not others, as once, few, many or a class when expanded.

j_call | d_call | clone_size | v_call | cdr3_nt | cdr3_aa
TRBJ2-5 | . | . | TRBV7-2 | TGTGCCAGTGGAGATCCGGGACAACCACCCAATGAGCAGTACTTC | CASGDPGQPPNEQYF
TRBJ2-5 | TRBD1 | . | TRBV24-1 | TGTGCCACCAGTGATTTTTGGGGCTCAGGGGGCCAAGAGACCCAGTACTTC | CATSDFWGSGGQETQYF
TRBJ2-2 | . | few | TRBV9 | TGTGCCAGCAGCTCCCGCACCGGGGAGCTGTTTTTT | CASSSRTGELFF
TRBJ2-5 | . | . | TRBV4-2 | TGTGCCAGCAGCCAAGACAGCCAAGAGATCCAGTACTTC | CASSQDSQEIQYF
TRBJ2-7 | . | . | TRBV4-3 | TGCGCCAGCAGCCAAGACAGGGGACGGGAGCAGTACTTC | CASSQDRGREQYF
TRBJ2-7 | . | . | TRBV7-6 | TGTGCCAGCAGCCAGGCGGGGGCTCTGGACGAGCAGTACTTC | CASSQAGALDEQYF
TRBJ1-1 | TRBD1 | few | TRBV28 | TGTGCCAGCAGTACAAACCCAGGGGGGGAACACATGAACACTGAAGCTTTCTTT | CASSTNPGGEHMNTEAFF
TRBJ1-1 | TRBD1 | . | TRBV27 | TGTGCCAGCAGTGGACTCGGGACAGGGTTCATTCTCGCTGAAGCTTTCTTT | CASSGLGTGFILAEAFF
TRBJ2-5 | . | . | TRBV6-5 | TGTGCCAGCAGTTCTTTTCCGGGGGCGCGCGCCCAGTACTTC | CASSSFPGARAQYF
TRBJ2-7 | TRBD2 | . | TRBV12-3/TRBV12-4 | TGTGCCAGCAGTTTCTGGCGGGGGGCCAACCTCTACGAGCAGTACTTC | CASSFWRGANLYEQYF
TRBJ2-6 | . | many | TRBV6-5 | TGTGCCAGCAGCACGGACGGAAGCTCTGGGGCCAACGTCCTGACTTTC | CASSTDGSSGANVLTF
TRBJ2-1 | . | many | TRBV11-2 | TGTGCCAGCAGCTTATCGCGGGGAAGTGAGCAGTTCTTC | CASSLSRGSEQFF
TRBJ1-6 | . | . | TRBV6-5 | TGTGCCAGCAGTTACTCGACGCCAGATTCACCCCTCCACTTT | CASSYSTPDSPLHF
TRBJ2-1 | . | . | TRBV11-2 | TGTGCCAGCAGCTTAAGGGCGGACTCCTACAATGAGCAGTTCTTC | CASSLRADSYNEQFF
TRBJ2-7 | . | . | TRBV15 | TGTGCCACCAGCAGTTACCAGGGGAAGGACTCCTACGAGCAGTACTTC | CATSSYQGKDSYEQYF
TRBJ1-6 | . | . | TRBV4-1 | TGCGCCAGCAGCCAAGATTGGGATAATTCACCCCTCCACTTT | CASSQDWDNSPLHF
TRBJ2-2 | TRBD1 | few | TRBV29-1 | TGCAGCGTGGAGAGCCGACAGGGGGGAATCGGGGAGCTGTTTTTT | CSVESRQGGIGELFF
TRBJ2-7 | TRBD2 | . | TRBV20-1 | TGCAGTGCTCCTTCCTCCGGACTAGCGGGAGCCGAGCAGTACTTC | CSAPSSGLAGAEQYF
TRBJ2-7 | TRBD1 | . | TRBV4-2 | TGTGCCAGCAGCCAATCTCTCCGGGACAGGGCTTTCTACGAGCAGTACTTC | CASSQSLRDRAFYEQYF
TRBJ2-3 | . | . | TRBV2 | TGTGCCAGCAGTGAAGTAGGGGGGGCGAGCGGCCGCACAGATACGCAGTATTTT | CASSEVGGASGRTDTQYF
TRBJ2-1 | . | . | TRBV7-8 | TGTGCCAGCAGCTCTCAAAGGGGAGGTGAGCAGTTCTTC | CASSSQRGGEQFF
TRBJ2-1 | . | . | TRBV3-1 | TGTGCCAGCAGCCAAGATATTTGGACTAACAATGAGCAGTTCTTC | CASSQDIWTNNEQFF
TRBJ2-7 | . | few | TRBV7-2 | TGTGCCAGCAGCGCAGGGCACTCGGGCAGAGTCTCCTACGAGCAGTACTTC | CASSAGHSGRVSYEQYF
TRBJ2-1 | TRBD2 | . | TRBV12-3/TRBV12-4 | TGTGCCAGCATCAAATCCGGGGGGAATGAGCAGTTCTTC | CASIKSGGNEQFF
TRBJ1-4 | . | few | TRBV12-3/TRBV12-4 | TGTGCCAGCAGTTTATTCGGGGGCCAAGAAAAACTGTTTTTT | CASSLFGGQEKLFF
TRBJ2-1 | TRBD2 | . | TRBV20-1 | TGCAGTGCTAGAGATAGGAGACCTAGAGCGGGAGGGATGAATGAGCAGTTCTTC | CSARDRRPRAGGMNEQFF
TRBJ2-7 | . | . | TRBV28 | TGTGCCAGCAGTCTCAGCGGTTGGAATGTAGGCGAGCAGTACTTC | CASSLSGWNVGEQYF
TRBJ2-3 | . | . | TRBV20-1 | TGCAGTGCTACGAGCGGCGGGGAGGCCACAGATACGCAGTATTTT | CSATSGGEATDTQYF
TRBJ2-1 | . | . | TRBV4-1 | TGCGCCAGCAGCCTGCTTCTACAGGGAGGGTATGAGCAGTTCTTC | CASSLLLQGGYEQFF
TRBJ2-4 | TRBD1 | . | TRBV7-9 | TGTGCCAGCAGTCCGGACAGGGGTATTCTAGCCAAAAACATTCAGTACTTC | CASSPDRGILAKNIQYF
TRBJ2-3 | . | . | TRBV20-1 | TGCAGTGCTAGCGGGGATTACACAGATACGCAGTATTTT | CSASGDYTDTQYF
TRBJ2-1 | TRBD2 | few | TRBV11-2 | TGTGCCAGCAGCCTTAGCGGGAGGGCCAATGAGCAGTTCTTC | CASSLSGRANEQFF
TRBJ1-4 | TRBD1 | . | TRBV30 | TGTGCCTGGAGCCGGGACAGGGATGAAAAACTGTTTTTT | CAWSRDRDEKLFF
TRBJ1-5 | TRBD1 | . | TRBV27 | TGTGCCAGCAGTTTAACAGGGGCACGTAATCAGCCCCAGCATTTT | CASSLTGARNQPQHF
TRBJ1-1 | . | . | TRBV6-6 | TGTGCCAGCAGCCCGACCTCCATGAACACTGAAGCTTTCTTT | CASSPTSMNTEAFF
TRBJ2-7 | TRBD2 | . | TRBV20-1 | TGCAGTGCTAATAGCGGGAGTACCTACTACGAGCAGTACTTC | CSANSGSTYYEQYF
TRBJ1-2 | . | few | TRBV7-6 | TGTGCCAGCAGCCCCGGACAGCCCCCTAACTATGGCTACACCTTC | CASSPGQPPNYGYTF
TRBJ2-3 | TRBD1 | . | TRBV28 | TGTGCCAGCAGCTCTACAGGGGCTCGACCAGGGAGAAGGAAGGTTCCTAGCACAGATACGCAGTATTTT | CASSSTGARPGRRKVPSTDTQYF
TRBJ2-1 | . | many | TRBV5-5 | TGTGCCAGCACCCCGGGGGATGAGCAGTTCTTC | CASTPGDEQFF
TRBJ2-1 | . | . | TRBV20-1 | TGCAGTGCTAGGGGCATCAGGACTAACATGGGGAATGAGCAGTTCTTC | CSARGIRTNMGNEQFF
TRBJ1-2 | . | . | TRBV30 | TGTGCCTGGAACCGGGCGGATGGCTACACCTTC | CAWNRADGYTF
TRBJ2-1 | TRBD2 | . | TRBV28 | TGTGCCAGCTGCTGCGGGAGTGCATACTACAATGAGCAGTTCTTC | CASCCGSAYYNEQFF
TRBJ2-4 | . | many | TRBV29-1 | TGCAGCGTCCGGGACCCCGTTGCGTCCAAAAACATTCAGTACTTC | CSVRDPVASKNIQYF
TRBJ1-1 | . | . | TRBV7-6 | TGTGCCAGCAGCTCACCACTAGGCCAGGGTGACACTGAAGCTTTCTTT | CASSSPLGQGDTEAFF
TRBJ1-1 | . | . | TRBV5-1 | TGCGCCAGCAGCTTGGAGGGCCTAGTGAACACTGAAGCTTTCTTT | CASSLEGLVNTEAFF
TRBJ1-1 | . | few | TRBV3-1 | TGTGCCAGCAGCCGGGACACGCGCGGCCCTGAAGCTTTCTTT | CASSRDTRGPEAFF
TRBJ1-5 | TRBD1 | . | TRBV4-2 | TGTGCCAGCAGCCAAGATAGGGGGACAGGGAACAATCAGCCCCAGCATTTT | CASSQDRGTGNNQPQHF
TRBJ2-1 | TRBD2 | . | TRBV20-1 | TGCAGTGCTTCTAGCGGGAGGGCTACTGAGCAGTTCTTC | CSASSGRATEQFF
TRBJ2-1 | . | . | TRBV20-1 | TGCAGTGCTAGAGATACGGAGGGGGGGGATGCCAATGAGCAGTTCTTC | CSARDTEGGDANEQFF
TRBJ2-3 | . | few | TRBV7-2 | TGTGCCAGCAGCTTAGGATTCGTATCAACAGATACGCAGTATTTT | CASSLGFVSTDTQYF
TRBJ1-6 | TRBD1 | many | TRBV29-1 | TGCAGCGTGCGACAGGGTGGGAATTCACCCCTCCACTTT | CSVRQGGNSPLHF
TRBJ2-4 | TRBD1 | few | TRBV2 | TGTGCCAGCAGGCAGGACAGGGGCGGGACCAAAAACATTCAGTACTTC | CASRQDRGGTKNIQYF